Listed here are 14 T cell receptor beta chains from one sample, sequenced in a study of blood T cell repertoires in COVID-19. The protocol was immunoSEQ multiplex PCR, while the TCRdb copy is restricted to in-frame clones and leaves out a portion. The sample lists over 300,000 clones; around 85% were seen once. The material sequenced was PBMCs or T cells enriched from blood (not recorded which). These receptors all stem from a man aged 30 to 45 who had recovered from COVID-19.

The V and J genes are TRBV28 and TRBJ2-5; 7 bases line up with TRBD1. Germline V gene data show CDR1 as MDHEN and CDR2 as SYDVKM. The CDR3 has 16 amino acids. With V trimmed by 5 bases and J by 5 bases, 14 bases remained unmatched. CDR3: CASSDPTGAAGETQYF. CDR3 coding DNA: TGTGCCAGCAGTGACCCAACAGGGGCTGCCGGCGAGACCCAGTACTTC.

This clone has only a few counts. Written as DNA, the CDR3 is TGTGCCAGTAGTATAGGGACAGGCGGCACAGATACGCAGTATTTT. This sequence encodes CASSIGTGGTDTQYF. The chain employs TRBV19 and TRBJ2-3, with 7 bases fitting TRBD1. Germline V gives CDR1 LNHDA, CDR2 SQIVND (reference sequence). V trimming: 1 base; J trimming: 1 base; junction bases outside the gene matches: 2. This CDR3 comprises 15 residues.

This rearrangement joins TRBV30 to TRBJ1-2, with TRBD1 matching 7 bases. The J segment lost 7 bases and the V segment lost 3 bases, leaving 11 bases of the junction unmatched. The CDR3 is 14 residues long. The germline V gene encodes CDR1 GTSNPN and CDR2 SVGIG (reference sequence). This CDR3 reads CAWSPTGSLGGYTF. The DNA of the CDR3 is TGTGCCTGGAGCCCGACAGGGAGCCTGGGTGGCTACACCTTC.

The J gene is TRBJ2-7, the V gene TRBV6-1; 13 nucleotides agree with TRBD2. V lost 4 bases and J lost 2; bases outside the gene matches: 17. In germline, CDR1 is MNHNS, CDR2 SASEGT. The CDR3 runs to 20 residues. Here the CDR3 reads CASSVPRRTSGGLTAYEQYF. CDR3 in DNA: TGTGCCAGCAGTGTACCGAGGCGGACTAGCGGGGGCTTAACCGCCTACGAGCAGTACTTC.

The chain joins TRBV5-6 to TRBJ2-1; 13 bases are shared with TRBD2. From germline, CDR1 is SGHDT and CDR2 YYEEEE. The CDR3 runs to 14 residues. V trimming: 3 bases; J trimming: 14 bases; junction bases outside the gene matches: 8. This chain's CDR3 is CASSWGLAGFREFF. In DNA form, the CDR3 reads TGTGCCAGCAGCTGGGGACTAGCGGGGTTCCGGGAGTTCTTC.

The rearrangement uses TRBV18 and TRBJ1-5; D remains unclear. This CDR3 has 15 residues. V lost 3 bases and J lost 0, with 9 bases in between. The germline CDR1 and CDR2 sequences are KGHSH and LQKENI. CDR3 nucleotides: TGTGCCAGCTCACCCGTCCGAGATAGCAATCAGCCCCAGCATTTT. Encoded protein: CASSPVRDSNQPQHF.

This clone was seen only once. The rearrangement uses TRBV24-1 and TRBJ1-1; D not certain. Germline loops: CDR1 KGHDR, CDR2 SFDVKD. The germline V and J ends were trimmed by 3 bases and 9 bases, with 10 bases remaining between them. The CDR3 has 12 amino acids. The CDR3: CATSDLTSQAFF. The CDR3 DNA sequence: TGTGCCACCAGTGATCTAACGTCCCAAGCTTTCTTT.

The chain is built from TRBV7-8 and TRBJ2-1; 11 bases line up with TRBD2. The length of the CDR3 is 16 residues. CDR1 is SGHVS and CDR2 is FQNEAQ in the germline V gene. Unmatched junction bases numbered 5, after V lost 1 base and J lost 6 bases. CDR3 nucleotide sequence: TGTGCCAGCAGCTTAGTAAGGCTAGCGGGGGGCAATGAGCAGTTCTTC. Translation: CASSLVRLAGGNEQFF.

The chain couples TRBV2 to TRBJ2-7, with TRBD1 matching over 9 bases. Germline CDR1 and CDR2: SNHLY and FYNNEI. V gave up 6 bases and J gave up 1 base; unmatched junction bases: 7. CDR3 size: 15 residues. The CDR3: CASRTGTGISYEQYF. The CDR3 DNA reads TGTGCCAGCAGAACCGGGACAGGGATTTCCTACGAGCAGTACTTC.

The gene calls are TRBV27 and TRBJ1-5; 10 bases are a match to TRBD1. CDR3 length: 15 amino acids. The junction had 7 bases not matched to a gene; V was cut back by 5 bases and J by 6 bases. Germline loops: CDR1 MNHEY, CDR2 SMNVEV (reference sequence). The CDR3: CASSPRQGAAQPQHF. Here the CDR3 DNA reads TGTGCCAGCAGTCCCCGACAGGGGGCTGCTCAGCCCCAGCATTTT.

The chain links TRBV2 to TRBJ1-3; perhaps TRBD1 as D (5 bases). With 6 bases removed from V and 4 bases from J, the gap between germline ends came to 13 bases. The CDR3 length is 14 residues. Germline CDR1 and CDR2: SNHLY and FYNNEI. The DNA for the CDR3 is TGTGCCAGCAGCCCCGGGACTCTGGGAAACACCATATATTTT. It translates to CASSPGTLGNTIYF.

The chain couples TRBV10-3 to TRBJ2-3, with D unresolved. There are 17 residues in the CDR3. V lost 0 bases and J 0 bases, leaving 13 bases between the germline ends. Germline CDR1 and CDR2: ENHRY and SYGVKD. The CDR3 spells CAISESLGLASTDTQYF. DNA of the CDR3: TGTGCCATCAGTGAGTCCCTTGGGCTGGCTAGCACAGATACGCAGTATTTT.

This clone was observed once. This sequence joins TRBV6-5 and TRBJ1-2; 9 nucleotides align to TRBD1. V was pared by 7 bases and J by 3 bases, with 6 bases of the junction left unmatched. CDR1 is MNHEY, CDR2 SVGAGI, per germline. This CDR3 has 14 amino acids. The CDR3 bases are TGTGCCAGCACCCCAGACAGGGGGGACTATGGCTACACCTTC. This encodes CASTPDRGDYGYTF.

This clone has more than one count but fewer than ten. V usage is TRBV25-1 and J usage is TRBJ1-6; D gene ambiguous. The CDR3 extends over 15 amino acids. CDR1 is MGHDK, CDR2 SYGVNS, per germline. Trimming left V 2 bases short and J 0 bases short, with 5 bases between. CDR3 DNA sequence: TGTGCCAGCAGTGAACCTAGCTCCTATAATTCACCCCTCCACTTT. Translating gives CASSEPSSYNSPLHF. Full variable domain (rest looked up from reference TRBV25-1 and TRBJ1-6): EADIYQTPRYLVIGTGKKITLECSQTMGHDKMYWYQQDPGMELHLIHYSYGVNSTEKGDLSSESTVSRIRTEHFPLTLESARPSHTSQYLCASSEPSSYNSPLHFGNGTRLTVT.